These T cell receptor beta chains were read from a single sample in a study of cytomegalovirus exposure and HLA in healthy donors. Sequencing used immunoSEQ multiplex PCR; TCRdb keeps in-frame clones, though not all of them. The sample has about 150,000 clones, around 82% seen once; the top ten hold around 6.6%. Input material: PBMCs. The receptors were gathered from a woman aged 45 to 65 in good health and CMV-seropositive. Both conserved end residues are trimmed from each CDR3. Fields, in order: CDR3 protein, J gene, V gene, CDR3 length, clone size. Rows may omit the clone size; those that give it use once, few, many or a size class.

ASSSSGSSYEQY,TRBJ2-7,TRBV7-2,12,NA
ASSTNSYEQY,NA,TRBV2,10,NA
ASNALGQGLDSNQPQH,TRBJ1-5,TRBV19,16,NA
ASSTGTGGADTQY,TRBJ2-3,TRBV7-9,13,NA
ASSHDRGSNQPQH,TRBJ1-5,TRBV4-3,13,NA
ASSEGAGVGYT,TRBJ1-2,TRBV7-6,11,NA
ASSEGGADTQY,TRBJ2-3,TRBV9,11,NA
ASSVGGAKNIQY,TRBJ2-4,TRBV7-9,12,few
ASSPRAVLSTEAF,TRBJ1-1,TRBV4-3,13,once
ASSYLQARNYGYT,TRBJ1-2,TRBV6-5,13,NA
ASGADTEAF,TRBJ1-1,TRBV10-3,9,NA
SADGGATDTQY,TRBJ2-3,TRBV29-1,11,NA
ASSFSGGADTEAF,TRBJ1-1,TRBV25-1,13,NA
ASSPRGTGGSYEQY,NA,TRBV7-2,14,NA
ASSLGGGAEQPQH,TRBJ1-5,TRBV5-1,13,NA
ASSYVPGDTQY,TRBJ2-3,TRBV6-6,11,NA
ASSDSPTGERNTIY,TRBJ1-3,TRBV2,14,NA
ALATTNEKLF,TRBJ1-4,TRBV30,10,NA
ASSQDRNYGYT,TRBJ1-2,TRBV5-4,11,NA
ASSQAGDKNIQY,TRBJ2-4,TRBV7-9,12,few
ASSLLVGGEYTDTQY,TRBJ2-3,TRBV7-9,15,NA
ASSAGGKGYGYT,TRBJ1-2,TRBV6-1,12,once
SVEDPLSGANVLT,TRBJ2-6,TRBV29-1,13,NA
ASRGGREWEQY,TRBJ2-7,TRBV27,11,NA
ASSLYGLTGSNEQF,TRBJ2-1,TRBV7-8,14,NA
ASSSGTDTQY,TRBJ2-3,TRBV5-1,10,NA
ASSEATTGDRSYGYT,TRBJ1-2,TRBV6-1,15,NA
ATSRSGTSFYNEQF,TRBJ2-1,TRBV15,14,NA
ASSWSSSYEQY,TRBJ2-7,TRBV6-5,11,NA
AFGTGGTYEQY,TRBJ2-7,TRBV30,11,NA
AWSVFGEQT,TRBJ1-2,TRBV30,9,few
ASSDRRYNSPLH,TRBJ1-6,TRBV6-1,12,NA
ASSLDRGPVNIQY,TRBJ2-4,TRBV5-1,13,few
AISGGGGNQPQH,TRBJ1-5,TRBV10-3,12,once
ASSYSRDRGQPQH,TRBJ1-5,TRBV6-5,13,once
ASSEARTGEQY,TRBJ2-7,TRBV2,11,NA
SVEAGTGGTEAF,TRBJ1-1,TRBV29-1,12,few
ARRDIYEQY,TRBJ2-7,TRBV6-1,9,NA
ASSSGGAWADTQY,TRBJ2-3,TRBV27,13,NA
ASSQVWGVGNIQY,TRBJ2-4,TRBV4-3,13,NA
SSSKGGASNQPQH,TRBJ1-5,TRBV7-9,13,NA
SARQTYGYT,TRBJ1-2,TRBV20-1,9,NA
ATSKGPWNEQY,TRBJ2-7,TRBV6-5,11,NA
ASSQELAGGRAGELF,TRBJ2-2,TRBV4-2,15,NA
ASSLVAGGVPEQF,TRBJ2-1,TRBV5-4,13,few
ASSRLAGDVHNEQF,TRBJ2-1,TRBV5-4,14,NA
AMSKLGAGYT,TRBJ1-2,TRBV6-6,10,NA
ASSAGTSGGARSDTQY,TRBJ2-3,TRBV9,16,NA
ASSLAGTSGGEQY,TRBJ2-5,TRBV7-2,13,NA
ASSTQGSNTEAF,TRBJ1-1,TRBV11-1,12,NA
ASRQDRITGELF,TRBJ2-2,TRBV5-5,12,NA
ASSRTKGGAGTDTQY,TRBJ2-3,TRBV19,15,NA
ASSGPSSYEQY,TRBJ2-7,TRBV25-1,11,NA
ASSLDGTEAF,TRBJ1-1,TRBV7-6,10,once
ASSVDTSSYNEQF,TRBJ2-1,TRBV6-4,13,few